Described below is a single T cell receptor beta chain sequence and its context. Its antigen is not known. These data belong to a study of cytomegalovirus exposure and HLA in healthy donors. Findings and limits, study-wide: With further analysis later on, most CMV-associated TCR beta chains appeared HLA-restricted.

Both 60 Vbeta primers and 13 Jbeta primers went into the PCR. Assay used: immunoSEQ multiplex PCR; TCRdb lists only in-frame clones, some missing. Of approximately 160,000 clones listed, roughly four fifths were seen once; the top ten hold around 5%. CDR1 is KGHSH, CDR2 LQKENI, per germline. V lost 3 bases to trimming and J lost 0 bases, with 6 bases between them. This CDR3 comprises 14 residues. Sample: PBMCs. The chain recombines TRBV18 with TRBJ1-3; no reliable D call. The sequence derives from a girl between 5 and 17 years old in good health and CMV-seropositive. CDR3 sequence (DNA): TGTGCCAGCTCACCTCCCAACTCTGGAAACACCATATATTTT. Translated: CASSPPNSGNTIYF.